The next 24 T cell receptor beta chains were all read from a single sample in a study of regulatory T cells in long-lasting Graves disease. Researchers made TCR beta libraries by using iRepertoire HTBI primers and running Arm-PCR on CDR3 regions. TCRdb analysed the multiplex PCR reads with MiXCR anew, one entry per CDR3 protein. The repertoire has 530,000 or so distinct CDR3 sequences, more than 15% of them found once; the top ten carry more than 10%. The time point is: newly diagnosed GD, antithyroid drugs for less than 3 months. Generation of the TCR library employed RNA extracted from PBMCs. The sample was also linked to a second study, of T cells in Graves' hyperthyroidism and ophthalmopathy.

Sample: peripheral blood mononuclear cells (PBMCs), taken at new diagnosis, from a patient treated with antithyroid drugs. Receptors originate from a young man with Graves disease.

This clonotype was detected many times. The rearrangement uses TRBV28 and TRBJ2-7; weak D call: TRBD2 (5 bases). V dropped 5 bases and J dropped 1 base, with 12 bases sitting between them. This CDR3 has 14 residues. The germline gives CDR1 MDHEN, CDR2 SYDVKM. The CDR3 here is CASSPYGESYEQYF. In DNA form, the CDR3 reads TGTGCCAGCAGTCCTTACGGGGAGTCCTACGAGCAGTACTTC.

The rearrangement uses TRBV11-2 and TRBJ2-7; D possibly corresponds to TRBD1 (6 bases). Trimming pared 3 bases from V and 4 bases from J, leaving 13 bases between. The CDR3 covers 14 residues. CDR1 is SGHAT, CDR2 FQNNGV, per germline. For the CDR3, the DNA is TGTGCCAGCAGCTTCAGGGGATCCGGTTACGAGCAGTACTTC. Translation: CASSFRGSGYEQYF.

In its sample, this clonotype was seen many times. The rearrangement uses TRBV6-1 and TRBJ1-2; D gene unclear. With 1 base removed from V and 2 bases from J, the gap between germline ends came to 11 bases. The CDR3 runs to 15 residues. Germline V gene data show CDR1 as MNHNS and CDR2 as SASEGT. The CDR3 DNA sequence: TGTGCCAGCAGTGAAGGAACGGGCGGGAACTATGGCTACACCTTC. This encodes CASSEGTGGNYGYTF.

The chain employs TRBV4-1 and TRBJ2-7; a possible D gene is TRBD1 (6 bases). The germline V and J ends were trimmed by 6 bases and 6 bases, with 21 bases remaining between them. The germline gives CDR1 MGHRA, CDR2 YSYEKL. This CDR3 has 15 residues. CDR3 sequence (DNA): TGCGCCAGCAGTGTGGGCGGTGCGGGCAGGGGCGAGCAGTACTTC. This encodes CASSVGGAGRGEQYF.

In regard to this clonotype: A much larger clone lies a single base off, so this may be a read error. The CDR3 end shows no conserved phenylalanine or tryptophan, and so a read error is likely. V is TRBV5-4 and J is TRBJ2-7; 13 nucleotides agree with TRBD2. From germline, CDR1 is SGHNT and CDR2 YYREEE (reference sequence). The ends lost 4 bases at V and 3 bases at J; junction bases unmatched: 4. There are 15 residues in the CDR3. CDR3 residues: CASSEGTSGVYEQYS. CDR3 DNA sequence: TGTGCCAGCAGCGAGGGGACTAGCGGGGTCTACGAGCAGTACTCC.

This clonotype was found many times. The chain joins TRBV7-9 to TRBJ2-3; D not certain. Between the trimmed V and J ends, which lost 1 base and 5 bases, there was a span of 7 bases. The CDR3 runs 13 residues. Per the germline V gene, CDR1 is SEHNR and CDR2 is FQNEAQ (reference sequence). As DNA, the CDR3 is TGTGCCAGCAGCTTAGTCCGGGTAGATACGCAGTATTTT. Translation gives CASSLVRVDTQYF.

The genes are TRBV10-3 and TRBJ2-7; 10 bases agree with TRBD2. Germline lookup yields CDR1 ENHRY and CDR2 SYGVKD. The CDR3 has 15 amino acids. V lost 2 bases and J lost 2; bases outside the gene matches: 3. The CDR3 protein is CAISEGLAETYEQYF. In DNA form, the CDR3 reads TGTGCCATCAGTGAGGGACTAGCGGAGACCTACGAGCAGTACTTC.

This clonotype appeared many times. V usage is TRBV11-2 and J usage is TRBJ2-2; no definite D call. V was clipped by 5 bases and J by 3 bases, with 10 bases between them. CDR1 is SGHAT, CDR2 FQNNGV, per germline. The length of the CDR3 is 14 residues. The CDR3 loop is CASSRTRYTGELFF. As DNA, the CDR3 is TGTGCCAGCAGCCGGACCCGTTACACCGGGGAGCTGTTTTTT.

The CDR3 reads CASSTGTTKIIEKLFF. The CDR3 nucleotides are TGCGCCAGCAGCACCGGGACAACCAAAATTATCGAAAAACTGTTTTTT. The J gene is TRBJ1-4, the V gene TRBV5-1, with D perhaps matching TRBD1 (6 bases). The CDR3 extends over 16 amino acids. CDR1 is SGHRS, CDR2 YFSETQ, per germline. The ends were cut back, 4 bases at V and 8 bases at J, with 21 bases in the middle.

This clonotype was recorded many times. In DNA, the CDR3 is TGTGCCAGCAGTTTATCTAACAGAGTAAATCAGCCCCAGCATTTT. Residues: CASSLSNRVNQPQHF. The V call is TRBV12-3 or TRBV12-4, the J call TRBJ1-5; D is ambiguous. Deletions cut 2 bases from V and 4 bases from J, with 12 bases between. CDR3 size: 15 residues.

The V gene is TRBV29-1, the J gene TRBJ2-2, with D maybe TRBD1 (6 bases). The ends were cut back, 4 bases at V and 7 bases at J, with 19 bases in the middle. CDR3 size: 15 residues. Germline V lookup: CDR1 SQVTM, CDR2 ANQGSEA. For the CDR3, the DNA is TGCAGCGTTGCCGGCAGGGGCCCTCGGGGCGGGGAGCTGTTTTTT. Residues: CSVAGRGPRGGELFF.

This clonotype was picked up a small number of times. J is TRBJ2-3 and V is TRBV2; TRBD2 is a possible D gene (5 bases). In germline, CDR1 is SNHLY, CDR2 FYNNEI. The CDR3 has 15 amino acids. V lost 3 bases and J 4 bases, leaving 14 bases between the germline ends. The CDR3 DNA is TGTGCCAGCAGTGACCTTGGGAGAGGCCCAGATACGCAGTATTTT. Translating it yields CASSDLGRGPDTQYF. The whole variable domain, filled in from reference TRBV2 and TRBJ2-3, reads EPEVTQTPSHQVTQMGQEVILRCVPISNHLYFYWYRQILGQKVEFLVSFYNNEISEKSEIFDDQFSVERPDGSNFTLKIRSTKLEDSAMYFCASSDLGRGPDTQYFGPGTRLTVL.

The sample holds many counts of this clonotype. The chain links TRBV20-1 to TRBJ1-4, with D unclear. V lost 1 base and J lost 14, with 20 bases in between. The CDR3 covers 14 residues. Germline CDR1 and CDR2: DFQATT and SNEGSKA (reference sequence). CDR3 amino acids: CSARGPDGTGVLFF. The CDR3 nucleotides are TGCAGTGCTAGAGGGCCGGACGGAACCGGGGTGCTGTTTTTT.

The rearrangement links TRBV6-1 to TRBJ1-5; tentatively, D is TRBD1 (6 bases). This CDR3 is built from 17 residues. Trimming left V 7 bases short and J 1 base short, with 20 bases between. CDR1 MNHNS and CDR2 SASEGT come from the germline V gene. The CDR3 loop reads CASKGQGPLLSNQPQHF. Here the CDR3 DNA reads TGTGCCAGCAAAGGTCAGGGGCCCCTATTAAGCAATCAGCCCCAGCATTTT.

This clonotype was seen more than once but under ten times. V gene TRBV29-1 combines with J gene TRBJ1-2; 8 bases are a match to TRBD1. The CDR3 totals 14 residues. V gave up 5 bases and J gave up 2 bases; unmatched junction bases: 7. Germline lookup yields CDR1 SQVTM and CDR2 ANQGSEA. The CDR3 coding sequence is TGCAGCGTTACCCAGGGGGCAGGGAACTATGGCTACACCTTC. Translated: CSVTQGAGNYGYTF.

This clonotype was found a few times. At one end the junction does not follow the germline gene, possibly because of a read error. The chain carries TRBV11-1 and TRBJ2-5, with no clear D. This CDR3 comprises 13 residues. Germline V CDR1 and CDR2: SGHAT, FQDESV (reference sequence). CDR3 coding DNA: TGTGTCAGCAGCTTCGGGTCTCAAGAGACCCAGTACTTC. Translated: CVSSFGSQETQYF.

The J gene is TRBJ2-1, the V gene TRBV5-1; 10 bases are a match to TRBD2. The trim removed 6 bases at V and 0 bases at J, leaving 12 bases unmatched. This CDR3 spans 18 amino acids. Germline lookup yields CDR1 SGHRS and CDR2 YFSETQ. The CDR3 DNA reads TGCGCCAGCATGGCGGCTAGCGGGAGCCGAAGCTCCTACAATGAGCAGTTCTTC. It yields the protein CASMAASGSRSSYNEQFF.

This clonotype came up a few times. The rearrangement links TRBV2 to TRBJ2-5; D could derive from TRBD1 or TRBD2 (5 bases each). Trimming took off 6 bases at V and 1 base at J, with 12 bases between the two ends. This CDR3 spans 14 amino acids. CDR1 SNHLY and CDR2 FYNNEI come from the germline V gene. The DNA for the CDR3 is TGTGCCAGCAGGCCCGGGACGTCCCAAGAGACCCAGTACTTC. Encoded protein: CASRPGTSQETQYF.

The chain is built from TRBV11-2 and TRBJ2-7, with a tentative D call TRBD2 (6 bases). Per the germline V gene, CDR1 is SGHAT and CDR2 is FQNNGV. The V gene lost 5 bases and the J gene lost 0 bases, with 17 bases spanning the gap. The CDR3 has 16 residues. CDR3 DNA: TGTGCCAGCAGCCTCGGGGGAGAGGGTAGCTCCTACGAGCAGTACTTC. As protein: CASSLGGEGSSYEQYF.

This clonotype was detected ten times or more. The rearrangement joins TRBV20-1 to TRBJ1-2; D is ambiguous. Trimming left V 4 bases short and J 7 bases short, with 10 bases between. The CDR3 is 11 residues long. From germline, CDR1 is DFQATT and CDR2 SNEGSKA (reference sequence). The chain's CDR3 is CSAKRRTGYTF. CDR3 DNA: TGCAGTGCTAAACGCCGGACTGGCTACACCTTC.

This clonotype was seen ten or more times. The V gene is TRBV28, the J gene TRBJ2-2; 7 bases match TRBD2. The CDR3 has 12 amino acids. CDR1 and CDR2 (germline): MDHEN, SYDVKM. J was trimmed by 7 bases and V by 4 bases; bases with no gene match: 0. Here the CDR3 reads CASSSGGGELFF. As DNA, the CDR3 is TGTGCCAGCAGTTCGGGGGGCGGGGAGCTGTTTTTT.

The V and J genes are TRBV18 and TRBJ2-5; D might be TRBD1 or TRBD2, each matching 5 bases. Trimming took off 2 bases at V and 3 bases at J, with 16 bases between the two ends. The CDR3 sequence is 16 residues long. The germline CDR1 and CDR2 sequences are KGHSH and LQKENI. In nucleotides, the CDR3 is TGTGCCAGCTCACCAAGGGGCGGGCACTACAAAGAGACCCAGTACTTC. Translating it yields CASSPRGGHYKETQYF.

In its sample, this clonotype was seen a few times. This sequence joins TRBV2 and TRBJ1-2; D is uncertain. The germline V gene encodes CDR1 SNHLY and CDR2 FYNNEI. Trimming left V 8 bases short and J 4 bases short, with 20 bases between. The CDR3 contains 15 residues. Here the CDR3 reads CASEEWRRVGYGYTF. CDR3 coding DNA: TGTGCCAGCGAGGAATGGAGGCGGGTGGGCTATGGCTACACCTTC.

The table lists this clonotype with a count of one. A much larger clone lies one base from this, so it may be a read error. The V and J genes are TRBV28 and TRBJ2-7; tentatively, D is TRBD1 or TRBD2 (5 bases each). CDR1 is MDHEN and CDR2 is SYDVKM in the germline V gene. There are 18 residues in the CDR3. V lost 5 bases, J lost 1 base, and 24 bases lay in between. CDR3 in DNA: TGTGCCAGCAGTCCCCCAGAATGGGGACGGACCTTTTCCTACGAGCAGTACTTC. This gives the protein CASSPPEWGRTFSYEQYF.